This TCR beta chain was identified during a study of OX40 agonist ivuxolimab in advanced cancers. Turning to the study itself: Patients in dose escalation had liver, melanoma, kidney or head and neck cancers. Partial responses were seen in three patients, one with hepatocellular carcinoma and two with cutaneous melanoma. General study points: Expanded clones were, on average, more numerous in CD8+ T cells than in CD4+.

About this clone itself: What it recognizes is unknown.

TCRdb's table, derived via immunoSEQ multiplex PCR, lists solely in-frame clones and lacks some. The sample lists 46,000 or so clones; approximately 88% were seen once. Blood got drawn at baseline, again on cycle 4 day 1, and then on cycle 7 day 1. Germline lookup yields CDR1 MNHEY and CDR2 SMNVEV (reference sequence). This CDR3 is 13 amino acids long. Trimming removed 6 bases from V and 5 bases from J, with 12 bases in between. This TCR derives from an adult with an advanced solid tumor such as melanoma, head and neck, liver or kidney cancer. The chain combines TRBV27 with TRBJ2-3; the D is unclear. This sample comprised CD4+ or CD8+ T cells sorted from blood, obtained in a trial of the OX40 agonist ivuxolimab. For the CDR3, the DNA is TGTGCCAGCAGCCTTATGATCTTAGATACGCAGTATTTT. It encodes CASSLMILDTQYF.